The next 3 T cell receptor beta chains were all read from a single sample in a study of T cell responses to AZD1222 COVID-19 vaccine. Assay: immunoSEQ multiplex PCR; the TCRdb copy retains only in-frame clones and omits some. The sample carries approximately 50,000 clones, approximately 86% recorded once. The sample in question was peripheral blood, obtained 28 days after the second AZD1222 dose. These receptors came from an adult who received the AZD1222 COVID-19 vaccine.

The CDR3 nucleotides are TGTGCCTGGAGTGTAAACCCTCAGGGGAGGACTAATGAAAAACTGTTTTTT. Encoded protein: CAWSVNPQGRTNEKLFF. The gene calls are TRBV30 and TRBJ1-4; tentatively, D is TRBD1 (6 bases). The CDR3 has 17 amino acids. The V end was cut by 0 bases, the J end by 2 bases, with 16 bases between. The germline CDR1 and CDR2 sequences are GTSNPN and SVGIG (reference sequence). Filled out from reference TRBV30 and TRBJ1-4, the complete variable domain reads SQTIHQWPATLVQPVGSPLSLECTVEGTSNPNLYWYRQAAGRGLQLLFYSVGIGQISSEVPQNLSASRPQDRQFILSSKKLLLSDSGFYLCAWSVNPQGRTNEKLFFGSGTQLSVL.

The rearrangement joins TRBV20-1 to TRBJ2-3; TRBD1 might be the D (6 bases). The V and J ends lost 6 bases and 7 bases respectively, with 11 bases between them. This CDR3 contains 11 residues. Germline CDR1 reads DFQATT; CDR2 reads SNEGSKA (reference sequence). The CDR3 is CSAAQGYTQYF. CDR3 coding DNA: TGCAGTGCGGCACAGGGATATACGCAGTATTTT.

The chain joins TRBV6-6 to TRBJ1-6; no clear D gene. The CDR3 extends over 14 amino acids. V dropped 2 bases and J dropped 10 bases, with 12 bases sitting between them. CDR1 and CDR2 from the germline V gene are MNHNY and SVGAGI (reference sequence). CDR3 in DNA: TGTGCCAGCAGTTACGCGGGTTCGGCATCACCCCTCCACTTT. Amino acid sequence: CASSYAGSASPLHF.